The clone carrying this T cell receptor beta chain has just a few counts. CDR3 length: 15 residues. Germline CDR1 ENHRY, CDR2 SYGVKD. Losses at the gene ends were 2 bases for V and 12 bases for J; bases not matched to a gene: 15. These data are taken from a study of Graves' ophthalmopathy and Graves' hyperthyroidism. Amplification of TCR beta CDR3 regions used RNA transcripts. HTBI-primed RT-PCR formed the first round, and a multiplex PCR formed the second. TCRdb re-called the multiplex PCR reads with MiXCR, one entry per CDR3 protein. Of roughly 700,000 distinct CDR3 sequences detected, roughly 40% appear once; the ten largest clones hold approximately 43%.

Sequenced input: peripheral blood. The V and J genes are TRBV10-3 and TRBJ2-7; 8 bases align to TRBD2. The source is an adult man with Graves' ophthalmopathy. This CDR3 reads CAISEGGTRPPVAYF. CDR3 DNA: TGTGCCATCAGTGAGGGGGGGACTAGGCCCCCCGTCGCGTACTTC.